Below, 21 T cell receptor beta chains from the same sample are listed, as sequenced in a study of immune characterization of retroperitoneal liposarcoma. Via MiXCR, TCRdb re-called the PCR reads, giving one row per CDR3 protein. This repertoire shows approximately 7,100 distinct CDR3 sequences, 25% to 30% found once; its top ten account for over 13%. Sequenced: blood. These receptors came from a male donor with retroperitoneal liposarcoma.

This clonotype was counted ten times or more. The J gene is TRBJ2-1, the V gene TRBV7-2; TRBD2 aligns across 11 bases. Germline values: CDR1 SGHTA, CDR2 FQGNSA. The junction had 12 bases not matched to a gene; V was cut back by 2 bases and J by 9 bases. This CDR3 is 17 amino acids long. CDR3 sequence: CASSLRTLAGEGFEQFF. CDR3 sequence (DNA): TGTGCCAGCAGCTTAAGGACACTAGCGGGAGAAGGTTTTGAGCAGTTCTTC.

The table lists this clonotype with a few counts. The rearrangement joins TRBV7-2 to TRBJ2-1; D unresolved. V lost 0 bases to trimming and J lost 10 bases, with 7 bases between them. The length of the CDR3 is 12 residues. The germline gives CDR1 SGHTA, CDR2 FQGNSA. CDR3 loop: CASSLAPAEQFF. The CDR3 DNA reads TGTGCCAGCAGCTTAGCGCCTGCCGAGCAGTTCTTC.

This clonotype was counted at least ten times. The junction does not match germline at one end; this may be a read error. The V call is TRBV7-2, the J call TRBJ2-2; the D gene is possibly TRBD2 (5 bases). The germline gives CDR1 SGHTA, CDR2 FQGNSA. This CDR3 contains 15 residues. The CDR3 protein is CASSVAQRDTGELFF. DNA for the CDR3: TGTGCCAGCAGCGTAGCCCAGAGGGACACCGGGGAGCTGTTTTTT.

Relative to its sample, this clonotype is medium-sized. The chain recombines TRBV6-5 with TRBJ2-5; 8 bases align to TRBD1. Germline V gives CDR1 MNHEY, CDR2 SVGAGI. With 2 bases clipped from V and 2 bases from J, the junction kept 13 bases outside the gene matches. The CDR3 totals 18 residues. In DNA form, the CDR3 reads TGTGCCAGCAGTTACGTCAAGGCCGGGACAGGCCTACAAGAGACCCAGTACTTC. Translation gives CASSYVKAGTGLQETQYF.

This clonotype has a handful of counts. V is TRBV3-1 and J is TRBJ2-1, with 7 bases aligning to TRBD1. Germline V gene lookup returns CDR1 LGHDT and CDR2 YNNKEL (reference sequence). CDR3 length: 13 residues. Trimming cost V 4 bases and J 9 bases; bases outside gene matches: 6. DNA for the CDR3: TGTGCCAGCAGCCCATTACAGGGGAGTGAGCAGTTCTTC. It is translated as CASSPLQGSEQFF.

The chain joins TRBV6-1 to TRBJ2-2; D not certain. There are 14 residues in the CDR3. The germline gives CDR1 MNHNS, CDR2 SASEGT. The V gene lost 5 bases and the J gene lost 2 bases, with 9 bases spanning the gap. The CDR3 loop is CASSNRANTGELFF. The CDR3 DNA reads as TGTGCCAGCAGTAATAGGGCAAACACCGGGGAGCTGTTTTTT.

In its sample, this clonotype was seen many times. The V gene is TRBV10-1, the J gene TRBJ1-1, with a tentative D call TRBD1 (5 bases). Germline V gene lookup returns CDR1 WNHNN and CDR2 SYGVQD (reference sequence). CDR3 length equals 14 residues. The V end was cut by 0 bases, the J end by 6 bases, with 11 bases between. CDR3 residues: CASSESRTKAEAFF. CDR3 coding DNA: TGCGCCAGCAGTGAGTCCCGGACAAAAGCTGAAGCTTTCTTT.

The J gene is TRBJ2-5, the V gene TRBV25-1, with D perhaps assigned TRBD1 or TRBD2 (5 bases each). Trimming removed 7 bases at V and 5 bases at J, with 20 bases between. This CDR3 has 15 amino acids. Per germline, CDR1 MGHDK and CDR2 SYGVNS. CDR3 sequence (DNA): TGTGCCAGCACAAACCCGGGGCGTGTGGGGGAGACCCAGTACTTC. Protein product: CASTNPGRVGETQYF.

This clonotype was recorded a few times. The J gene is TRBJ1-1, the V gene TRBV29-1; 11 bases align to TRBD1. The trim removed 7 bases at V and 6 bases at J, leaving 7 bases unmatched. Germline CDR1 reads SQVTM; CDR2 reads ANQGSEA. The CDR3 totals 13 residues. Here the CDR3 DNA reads TGCAGCGCTGGGACAGGGGGGGTTGCTGAAGCTTTCTTT. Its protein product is CSAGTGGVAEAFF.

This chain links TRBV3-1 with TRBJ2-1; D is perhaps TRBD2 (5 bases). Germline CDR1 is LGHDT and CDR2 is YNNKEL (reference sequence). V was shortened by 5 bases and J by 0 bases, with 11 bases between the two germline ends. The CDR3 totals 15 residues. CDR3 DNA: TGTGCCAGCAGCGAGAGGGCCAGCTCCTACAATGAGCAGTTCTTC. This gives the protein CASSERASSYNEQFF.

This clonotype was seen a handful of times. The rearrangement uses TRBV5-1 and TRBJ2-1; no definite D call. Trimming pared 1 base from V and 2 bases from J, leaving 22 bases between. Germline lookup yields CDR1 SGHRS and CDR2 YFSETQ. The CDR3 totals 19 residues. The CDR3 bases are TGCGCCAGCAGCTTGCTACCACAGCTTCGGAATCTTCCCTACAATGAGCAGTTCTTC. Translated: CASSLLPQLRNLPYNEQFF.

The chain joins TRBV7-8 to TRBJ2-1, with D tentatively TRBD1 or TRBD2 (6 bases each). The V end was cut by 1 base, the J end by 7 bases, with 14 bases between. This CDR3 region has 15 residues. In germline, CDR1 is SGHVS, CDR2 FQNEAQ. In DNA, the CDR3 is TGTGCCAGCAGCTTAGTTGGGGGGCTGGGGAATGAGCAGTTCTTC. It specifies CASSLVGGLGNEQFF.

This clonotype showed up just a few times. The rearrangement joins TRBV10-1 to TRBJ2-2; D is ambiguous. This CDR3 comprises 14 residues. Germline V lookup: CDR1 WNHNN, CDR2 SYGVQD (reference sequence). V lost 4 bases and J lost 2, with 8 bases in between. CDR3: CASSVEINTGELFF. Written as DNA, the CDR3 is TGCGCCAGCAGTGTAGAGATAAACACCGGGGAGCTGTTTTTT.

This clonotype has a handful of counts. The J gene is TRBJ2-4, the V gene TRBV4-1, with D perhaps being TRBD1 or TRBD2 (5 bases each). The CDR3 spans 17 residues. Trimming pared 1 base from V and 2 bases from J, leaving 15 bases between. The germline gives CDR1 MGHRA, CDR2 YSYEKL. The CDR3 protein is CASSQGVGPFSKNIQYF. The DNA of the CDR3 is TGCGCCAGCAGCCAAGGGGTGGGACCTTTCTCCAAAAACATTCAGTACTTC.

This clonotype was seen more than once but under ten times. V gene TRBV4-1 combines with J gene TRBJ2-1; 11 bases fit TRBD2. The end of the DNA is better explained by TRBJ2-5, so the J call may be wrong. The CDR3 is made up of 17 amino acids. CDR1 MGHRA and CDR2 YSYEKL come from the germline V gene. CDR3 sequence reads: CASSQERLAGGQETQYF. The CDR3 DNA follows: TGCGCCAGCAGCCAAGAAAGGCTAGCGGGGGGTCAGGAGACCCAGTACTTC.

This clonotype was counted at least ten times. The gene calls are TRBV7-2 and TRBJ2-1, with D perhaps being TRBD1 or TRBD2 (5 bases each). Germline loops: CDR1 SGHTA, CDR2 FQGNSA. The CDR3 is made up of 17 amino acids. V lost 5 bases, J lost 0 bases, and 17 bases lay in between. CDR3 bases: TGTGCCAGCAGCGCAACCGGGACCGCGAGCTCCTACAATGAGCAGTTCTTC. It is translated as CASSATGTASSYNEQFF.

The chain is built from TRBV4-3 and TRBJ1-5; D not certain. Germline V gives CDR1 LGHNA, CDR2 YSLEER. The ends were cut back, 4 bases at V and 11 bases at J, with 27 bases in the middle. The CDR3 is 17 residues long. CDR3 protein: CASSPTQSGTANPAQHF. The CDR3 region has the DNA TGCGCCAGCAGCCCCACCCAGTCCGGTACAGCTAACCCGGCCCAGCATTTT.

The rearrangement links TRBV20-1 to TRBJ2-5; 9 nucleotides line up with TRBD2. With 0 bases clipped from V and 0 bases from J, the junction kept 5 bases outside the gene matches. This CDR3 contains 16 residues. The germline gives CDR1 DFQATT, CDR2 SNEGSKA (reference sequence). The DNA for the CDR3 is TGCAGTGCTAGAGATTTCCAGCGGGAGGACCAAGAGACCCAGTACTTC. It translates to CSARDFQREDQETQYF.

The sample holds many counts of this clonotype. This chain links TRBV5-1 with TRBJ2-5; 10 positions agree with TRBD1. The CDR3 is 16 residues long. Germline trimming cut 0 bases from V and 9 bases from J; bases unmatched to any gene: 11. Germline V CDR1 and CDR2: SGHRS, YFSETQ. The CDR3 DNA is TGCGCCAGCAGCTTGGCCGGGACAGGGGTTCAGCAGGCCCAGTACTTC. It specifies CASSLAGTGVQQAQYF.

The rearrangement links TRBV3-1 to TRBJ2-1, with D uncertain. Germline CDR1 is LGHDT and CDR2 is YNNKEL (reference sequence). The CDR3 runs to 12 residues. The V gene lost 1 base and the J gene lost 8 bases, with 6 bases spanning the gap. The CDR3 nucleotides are TGTGCCAGCAGCCAAGTCAGCTATGAGCAGTTCTTC. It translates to CASSQVSYEQFF.

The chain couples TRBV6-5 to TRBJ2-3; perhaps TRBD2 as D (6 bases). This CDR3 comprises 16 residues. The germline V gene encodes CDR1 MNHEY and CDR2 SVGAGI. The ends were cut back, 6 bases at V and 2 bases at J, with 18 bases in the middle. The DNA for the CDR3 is TGTGCCAGCAGCGCGGGGACTTCGCCCGACACAGATACGCAGTATTTT. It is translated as CASSAGTSPDTDTQYF.